The rows below give T cell receptor beta chains drawn from one sample of a study of cytomegalovirus exposure and HLA in healthy donors. TCRdb's copy holds only in-frame clones and misses some; the assay was immunoSEQ multiplex PCR. The sample lists approximately 170,000 clones; over 75% were seen once. The material sequenced was PBMCs. These receptors came from a male donor in good health and CMV-seronegative. Both conserved end residues are part of each CDR3. The order of the fields is clone size, J gene, D gene, V gene, CDR3 DNA, CDR3 protein. D genes are given only for firm matches. Clone size is not always given. Where it is, it says once, few, many or a class for expanded clones.

>.|TRBJ1-2|.|TRBV14
TGTGCCAGCAGCCAAGATAGTTGGTACTATGGCTACACCTTC
CASSQDSWYYGYTF
>.|TRBJ1-5|.|TRBV5-1
TGCGCCAGCAGCACAGGGACGGGCAATCAGCCCCAGCATTTT
CASSTGTGNQPQHF
>.|TRBJ2-1|.|TRBV5-4
TGTGCCAGCAGCTTGGATACACCCGCCTCCTACAATGAGCAGTTCTTC
CASSLDTPASYNEQFF
>once|TRBJ2-3|.|TRBV5-6
TGTGCCAGCAGCTTGGTCGCGGGGCGCGGCACAGATACGCAGTATTTT
CASSLVAGRGTDTQYF
>.|TRBJ2-7|TRBD1|TRBV28
TGTGCCAGCAGTTTAGAAGGGGGCGCCGGGGAGCAGTACTTC
CASSLEGGAGEQYF
>.|TRBJ1-3|.|TRBV7-2
TGTGCCAGCAGCTCAGCGTACTCTGGAAACACCATATATTTT
CASSSAYSGNTIYF
>.|TRBJ2-1|TRBD1|TRBV6-1
TGTGCCAGCAGTCACAGGGGGCAACGACAGCAGTTCTTC
CASSHRGQRQQFF
>once|TRBJ1-4|.|TRBV11-2
TGTGCCAGCAGCCGAAATACCGAGGAAAAACTGTTTTTT
CASSRNTEEKLFF
>once|TRBJ2-2|.|TRBV6-5
TGTGCCAGCAGTTACTCCTACAGGGACACCGGGGAGCTGTTTTTT
CASSYSYRDTGELFF
>.|TRBJ2-5|.|TRBV5-8
TGTGCCAGCAGCTTTCTGAGGCCGAAAGATGAGACCCAGTACTTC
CASSFLRPKDETQYF
>.|TRBJ1-5|TRBD1|TRBV5-5
TGTGCCAGCGGGGGACAGCTCAATCAGCCCCAGCATTTT
CASGGQLNQPQHF
>few|TRBJ2-3|.|TRBV30
TGTGCCTGGACTACCTCAACAGATACGCAGTATTTT
CAWTTSTDTQYF
>.|TRBJ1-3|TRBD1|TRBV10-3
TGTGCCATCAGTGAGTCGCAACAGGGGGTCTCTGGAAACACCATATATTTT
CAISESQQGVSGNTIYF
>.|TRBJ2-6|.|TRBV30
TGTGCCTGGAGTGTACCGGAGAACTCTGGGGCCAACGTCCTGACTTTC
CAWSVPENSGANVLTF
>.|TRBJ2-7|.|TRBV27
TGTGCCAGCAGTTTATCGTTGCCAGGGATCTACGAGCAGTACTTC
CASSLSLPGIYEQYF
>.|TRBJ2-3|TRBD2|TRBV6-6
TGTGCCAGCAGCTTACTAGCGGGGGGCACAGATACGCAGTATTTT
CASSLLAGGTDTQYF
>.|TRBJ2-3|TRBD1|TRBV6-1
TGTGCCAGCAGTGGACAGGGGGCGCAAGATACGCAGTATTTT
CASSGQGAQDTQYF
>.|TRBJ2-2|TRBD2|TRBV2
TGTGCCAGCAGTTTCCAGCGGGGCGAAAGCGGGGAGCTGTTTTTT
CASSFQRGESGELFF
>.|TRBJ2-5|.|TRBV29-1
TGCAGCGTTGCCACAGGAGCCTTGCAAGAGACCCAGTACTTC
CSVATGALQETQYF